The T cell receptor (beta chain) described here comes from a study of blood T cell repertoires in COVID-19. On the study more broadly: Acute and convalescent COVID-19 samples came from the United States, Italy and Spain. T cells, B-cell-depleted T cells, or PBMCs supplied cDNA or gDNA.

The method was immunoSEQ multiplex PCR; TCRdb's version includes in-frame clones alone and lacks a portion of them. The sample shows 190,000 or so clones, roughly 86% of them seen only once. CDR1 and CDR2 (germline): SGHVS, FQNEAQ. Trimming cost V 0 bases and J 3 bases; bases outside gene matches: 5. CDR3 length: 16 amino acids. This receptor was taken from a middle-aged man with active or convalescent COVID-19. The source material was peripheral blood. The chain links TRBV7-8 to TRBJ2-3; 8 nucleotides match TRBD1. DNA of the CDR3: TGTGCCAGCAGCTTAGCGGCAGGGGGCTGGACAGATACGCAGTATTTT. Its translation is CASSLAAGGWTDTQYF.